The next 5 T cell receptor beta chains were all read from a single sample in a study of blood T cell repertoires in COVID-19. Data came from immunoSEQ multiplex PCR; TCRdb stores just in-frame clones and leaves some out. The sample comprises roughly 250,000 clones, around 84% of which are singletons, and around 1.6% rests with the top ten. Material: PBMCs or T cells enriched from blood (not recorded which). Receptors originate from a woman aged 45-65 years who had recovered from COVID-19.

This chain joins TRBV27 and TRBJ2-7; 12 positions agree with TRBD2. The CDR3 is 14 residues long. Germline assignment: CDR1 MNHEY and CDR2 SMNVEV (reference sequence). The junction had 7 bases not matched to a gene; V was cut back by 7 bases and J by 6 bases. CDR3 nucleotide sequence: TGTGCCAGCAAACTGGGACTAGCGGGTCTCGAGCAGTACTTC. Protein sequence: CASKLGLAGLEQYF.

V usage is TRBV5-1 and J usage is TRBJ2-7; D perhaps matches TRBD1 (5 bases). The CDR3 is 13 residues long. V lost 1 base and J 6 bases, leaving 11 bases between the germline ends. Germline CDR1 and CDR2: SGHRS and YFSETQ. The CDR3 protein is CASSLSGSVEQYF. CDR3 nucleotides: TGCGCCAGCAGCTTGTCAGGGTCGGTCGAGCAGTACTTC. Variable domain in full (rest from reference TRBV5-1 and TRBJ2-7): KAGVTQTPRYLIKTRGQQVTLSCSPISGHRSVSWYQQTPGQGLQFLFEYFSETQRNKGNFPGRFSGRQFSNSRSEMNVSTLELGDSALYLCASSLSGSVEQYFGPGTRLTVT.

The chain combines TRBV18 with TRBJ2-3; 9 bases are shared with TRBD2. After removal of 0 bases from V and 2 bases from J, the junction contained 3 bases not matched to a gene. The CDR3 has 16 amino acids. Germline V CDR1 and CDR2: KGHSH, LQKENI. CDR3 protein: CASSPPGLANTDTQYF. The DNA for the CDR3 is TGTGCCAGCTCACCACCGGGACTAGCCAACACAGATACGCAGTATTTT.

The V and J genes are TRBV4-2 and TRBJ2-5; D is possibly TRBD1 (6 bases). Germline CDR1 LGHNA, CDR2 YNFKEQ. The CDR3 spans 13 residues. The V end lost 4 bases, the J end lost 3 bases, and 9 bases lay between the germline ends. CDR3 protein: CASSLGGEETQYF. Here the CDR3 DNA reads TGTGCCAGCAGCCTAGGGGGTGAAGAGACCCAGTACTTC.

This clone was seen more than once but under ten times. The V gene is TRBV28, the J gene TRBJ1-3; possible D gene TRBD1, 5 bases. Germline lookup yields CDR1 MDHEN and CDR2 SYDVKM. This CDR3 has 15 residues. Trimming removed 6 bases at V and 4 bases at J, with 16 bases between. DNA for the CDR3: TGTGCCAGCAGCCCAAGGGGACTCATGGGAAACACCATATATTTT. As protein: CASSPRGLMGNTIYF.